Following are 6 T cell receptor beta chains from one sample sequenced in a study of cytomegalovirus exposure and HLA in healthy donors. With 60 Vbeta and 13 Jbeta primers, the PCR was carried out. Method: immunoSEQ multiplex PCR; TCRdb's copy keeps in-frame clones and lacks some. The sample lists about 200,000 clones; around 75% were seen once. The sample consisted of PBMCs. All receptors derive from a male donor in good health and CMV-seropositive.

The chain recombines TRBV18 with TRBJ1-5, with D maybe TRBD1 (5 bases). The V gene lost 4 bases and the J gene lost 9 bases, with 7 bases spanning the gap. Germline V gene sequence: CDR1 KGHSH, CDR2 LQKENI. The CDR3 is 11 amino acids. CDR3 in DNA: TGTGCCAGCTCACGGCAGGGGCCCCAGCATTTT. Protein product: CASSRQGPQHF.

This clone was picked up a small number of times. This chain connects TRBV4-3 to TRBJ1-2; TRBD1 matches at 7 bases. V gave up 0 bases and J gave up 3 bases; unmatched junction bases: 10. There are 17 residues in the CDR3. Germline V CDR1 and CDR2: LGHNA, YSLEER. The CDR3 DNA reads TGCGCCAGCAGCCAAGATCTGTCAGTTGGGACAGACTATGGCTACACCTTC. Amino acids: CASSQDLSVGTDYGYTF.

A note on this clone: The sample holds other DNA sequences that translate to the same CDR3. The chain recombines TRBV7-2 with TRBJ1-3; 7 bases match TRBD1. Trimming removed 1 base from V and 0 bases from J; junction bases left unmatched: 6. The CDR3 runs to 17 residues. In germline, CDR1 is SGHTA, CDR2 FQGNSA. CDR3 coding DNA: TGTGCCAGCAGCTTAGGAGGGGGCCAGGGCTCTGGAAACACCATATATTTT. It encodes CASSLGGGQGSGNTIYF.

The chain couples TRBV7-2 to TRBJ1-2; D is undetermined. Between the trimmed V and J ends, which lost 0 bases and 5 bases, there was a span of 7 bases. The CDR3 extends over 13 amino acids. In germline, CDR1 is SGHTA, CDR2 FQGNSA. Here the CDR3 reads CASSLARSYGYTF. The CDR3 DNA is TGTGCCAGCAGCTTAGCGAGGAGTTATGGCTACACCTTC.

This clone came up once. The chain uses TRBV7-6 and TRBJ1-1; D possibly corresponds to TRBD1 (5 bases). This CDR3 has 13 residues. Germline assignment: CDR1 SGHVS and CDR2 FNYEAQ. Trimming stripped 3 bases from V and 4 bases from J, with 9 bases between. The CDR3 nucleotides are TGTGCCAGCAGCTTCATGCAGGGCACTGAAGCTTTCTTT. Amino acids: CASSFMQGTEAFF.

The chain uses TRBV2 and TRBJ2-1; weak D call: TRBD2 (6 bases). CDR1 is SNHLY, CDR2 FYNNEI, per germline. Trimming removed 6 bases from V and 8 bases from J, with 11 bases in between. The CDR3 is made up of 12 amino acids. CDR3 amino acids: CASRELAYEQFF. In DNA, the CDR3 is TGTGCCAGCAGGGAACTAGCTTATGAGCAGTTCTTC.